A selection of T cell receptor beta chains follows, all from one sample in a study of T-cell reconstitution after alpha-beta-depleted transplantation in children. MiXCR, run by TCRdb on the PCR reads, gives a single entry per CDR3 protein. The sample shows over 150,000 distinct CDR3 sequences, around 10% of them seen only once. This specimen consisted of PBMCs, obtained before TCRalphabeta/CD19-depleted stem cell transplant. All receptors come from a boy aged 2 to 10 with acute myeloid leukemia, due to receive a stem cell transplant. Each CDR3 is given with its conserved first and last residue. D genes are given only for firm matches. Size tells how often a clone was seen (once, few, many) or the class of an expanded clone, and some rows leave it out.

TRBJ1-1 TRBV15 14 NA many TGTGCCACCAGCAGAGATGGTAGGCCATTAGAAGCTTTCTTT CATSRDGRPLEAFF
TRBJ2-3 TRBV28 15 TRBD2 many TGTGCCACCTCTGATAGCGGGACTTGGTTCGGTACGCAGTATTTT CATSDSGTWFGTQYF
TRBJ1-2 TRBV5-1 13 NA many TGCGCCAGCAGCTTGGCCGGGTTTGATGGCTACACCTTC CASSLAGFDGYTF
TRBJ1-2 TRBV28 14 NA many TGTGCCAGCAGCACGCCGGGGGTGGCCTATGGCTACACCTTC CASSTPGVAYGYTF
TRBJ1-1 TRBV20-1 15 TRBD1 many TGCAGTGCTAGAGATCCCAACAGGGGGAACACTGAAGCTTTCTTT CSARDPNRGNTEAFF
TRBJ2-7 TRBV7-2 13 NA many TGTGCCAGCAGCTTAAGGGTAGCAAACGAGCAGTACTTC CASSLRVANEQYF
TRBJ2-2 TRBV7-9 16 NA NA TGTGCCAGCAGCCCAGCGCCGGGACCGCGGACCGGGGAGCTGTTTTTT CASSPAPGPRTGELFF
TRBJ2-5 TRBV5-1 13 NA many TGCGCCAGCAGCATCGCAGGGGAAGAGACCCAGTACTTC CASSIAGEETQYF
TRBJ2-3 TRBV7-2 16 NA many TGTGCCAGCAGCTTAATGTTGCGGGCCCTCACAGATACGCAGTATTTT CASSLMLRALTDTQYF
TRBJ2-3 TRBV5-6 16 TRBD1 many TGTGCCAGCAGCCCTCCGGACAGGGCTCTTTGGGATACGCAGTATTTT CASSPPDRALWDTQYF
TRBJ1-1 TRBV20-1 14 TRBD1 many TGCAGTGCTAGCGTCCGGGACAGGGGCACTGAAGCTTTCTTT CSASVRDRGTEAFF
TRBJ1-4 TRBV20-1 11 NA many TGCAGTGTCAGATGGGGTGAAAAACTGTTTTTT CSVRWGEKLFF
TRBJ2-1 TRBV20-1 14 NA many TGCAGTGCCCTGACCGGGACTGAGAGGAATGAGCAGTTCTTC CSALTGTERNEQFF
TRBJ2-2 TRBV11-2 14 TRBD1 NA TGTGCCAGCACCGCGGACAGGGGAAAAGGGGAGCTGTTTTTT CASTADRGKGELFF
TRBJ2-3 TRBV27 17 TRBD2 many TGTGCCAGCAGTCCCCCCGATAAGCGGGAGAGCACAGATACGCAGTATTTT CASSPPDKRESTDTQYF
TRBJ2-1 TRBV24-1 17 TRBD2 many TGTGCCACCAGTATAGGGTCGGGACTAGCGGGAGTCAATGAGCAGTTCTTC CATSIGSGLAGVNEQFF
TRBJ2-1 TRBV12-3/TRBV12-4 15 TRBD2 many TGTGCCAGCAGTCCCCGGGCTAGCGGGGAAAATGAGCAGTTCTTC CASSPRASGENEQFF
TRBJ2-2 TRBV20-1 11 NA many TGCAGTGCTAGTGGGACCGGGGAGCTGTTTTTT CSASGTGELFF
TRBJ2-1 TRBV20-1 15 TRBD2 many TGCAGTGCTAGGTATAGCGGGAGACATCCTTATGAGCAGTTCTTC CSARYSGRHPYEQFF
TRBJ1-5 TRBV6-2/TRBV6-3 17 NA many TGTGCCAGCAGTTACGTCGGGGAGCCATATAGCAATCAGCCCCAGCATTTT CASSYVGEPYSNQPQHF
TRBJ2-4 TRBV6-5 17 NA many TGTGCCAGCAGTTACTCGAGTAATCGTGGGGCCAAAAACATTCAGTACTTC CASSYSSNRGAKNIQYF
TRBJ2-5 TRBV30 14 TRBD2 many TGTGCCTGGAGTTCTGGGACTATTAAAGAGACCCAGTACTTC CAWSSGTIKETQYF
TRBJ2-2 TRBV29-1 13 NA many TGCAGCGTTGAAAAGGGGGACACCGGGGAGCTGTTTTTT CSVEKGDTGELFF
TRBJ1-6 TRBV5-1 16 NA many TGCGCCAGCAGCTGGAGGGGACGGAACGAGAATTCACCCCTCCACTTT CASSWRGRNENSPLHF
TRBJ2-4 TRBV12-3/TRBV12-4 16 NA many TGTGCCAGCAGTTTCAGCAACCGCCTAGCCAAAAACATTCAGTACTTC CASSFSNRLAKNIQYF
TRBJ2-1 TRBV7-8 16 TRBD2 many TGTGCCAGCAGCTTAGCCCGACTAGCGGGAAGCTATGAGCAGTTCTTC CASSLARLAGSYEQFF
TRBJ2-1 TRBV28 15 TRBD2 many TGTGCCAGCAGTTCAGCGCGGGAGCGATACAATGAGCAGTTCTTC CASSSARERYNEQFF
TRBJ2-4 TRBV20-1 12 TRBD2 once TGCAGTGCCCGGACTAGCGCTGACATTCAGTACTTC CSARTSADIQYF